One sample yielded the 24 T cell receptor beta chains listed below, sequenced in a study of T cells after somatic rescue of genetic block. Repertoires were generated with immunoSEQ multiplex PCR, while TCRdb's copy carries only in-frame clones and drops some. The top ten hold 0.075% to 0.1% of the sample, which has tens of thousands of clones, approximately 96% seen once. The specimen was peripheral blood mononuclear cells (PBMCs). The receptor source for this set is a child less than two years old.

The rearrangement uses TRBV27 and TRBJ2-7; the match to TRBD2 covers 9 bases. Germline V gene sequence: CDR1 MNHEY, CDR2 SMNVEV (reference sequence). This CDR3 spans 14 amino acids. Unmatched junction bases numbered 7, after V lost 4 bases and J lost 6 bases. CDR3 DNA sequence: TGTGCCAGCAGTTGGGTAGCGGGAGTTCGCGAGCAGTACTTC. It yields the protein CASSWVAGVREQYF.

CDR3 bases: TGTGCCAGTACCCCTTCCGGGTCAGCAACTAACACTGAAGCTTTCTTT. Translated: CASTPSGSATNTEAFF. The chain combines TRBV19 with TRBJ1-1, with unresolved D. Germline CDR1 and CDR2: LNHDA and SQIVND (reference sequence). The V end was cut by 7 bases, the J end by 2 bases, with 20 bases between. CDR3 length: 16 residues. The full variable domain, in which reference TRBV19 and TRBJ1-1 provide the parts outside the CDR3, is DGGITQSPKYLFRKEGQNVTLSCEQNLNHDAMYWYRQDPGQGLRLIYYSQIVNDFQKGDIAEGYSVSREKKESFPLTVTSAQKNPTAFYLCASTPSGSATNTEAFFGQGTRLTVV.

The CDR3 coding sequence is TGTGCCAGCAGCCAAGGGGGCTACGAGCAGTACTTC. It encodes CASSQGGYEQYF. The rearrangement uses TRBV14 and TRBJ2-7, with unresolved D. The ends were cut back, 1 base at V and 3 bases at J, with 4 bases in the middle. The CDR3 runs to 12 residues. The germline CDR1 and CDR2 sequences are SGHDN and FVKESK.

This chain joins TRBV5-4 and TRBJ1-4, with a weak D call TRBD1 (6 bases). Per germline, CDR1 SGHNT and CDR2 YYREEE (reference sequence). The CDR3 has 14 residues. The V and J ends lost 4 bases and 7 bases respectively, with 14 bases between them. Here the CDR3 reads CASSRTGAFEKLFF. Written as DNA, the CDR3 is TGTGCCAGCAGCCGGACGGGGGCGTTTGAAAAACTGTTTTTT.

The chain has TRBV7-9 and TRBJ2-5; 9 bases map to TRBD2. This CDR3 is built from 15 residues. J lost 5 bases, V lost 3 bases, and 7 bases had no gene match. Germline CDR1 and CDR2: SEHNR and FQNEAQ (reference sequence). The CDR3 coding sequence is TGTGCCAGCAGCTTCAGGCGGGAGGGAGGGGAGACCCAGTACTTC. This gives the protein CASSFRREGGETQYF.

There are a few counts of this clone. The chain links TRBV30 to TRBJ2-7, with 9 positions matching TRBD1. Germline lookup yields CDR1 GTSNPN and CDR2 SVGIG (reference sequence). V trimming: 1 base; J trimming: 4 bases; junction bases outside the gene matches: 2. The CDR3 extends over 13 amino acids. DNA of the CDR3: TGTGCCTGGAGTGGGACAGGGGTTTACGAGCAGTACTTC. It encodes CAWSGTGVYEQYF.

V usage is TRBV18 and J usage is TRBJ2-7; D is uncertain. V was cut by 2 bases and J by 9 bases, with 11 bases left in between. In germline, CDR1 is KGHSH, CDR2 LQKENI. This CDR3 is built from 12 residues. The CDR3 DNA sequence: TGTGCCAGCTCACCAGGCAGTCAAGGGCAGTACTTC. It encodes CASSPGSQGQYF.

This chain links TRBV5-6 with TRBJ2-7; weak D call: TRBD1 (5 bases). CDR1 and CDR2 from the germline V gene are SGHDT and YYEEEE. V lost 2 bases and J 5 bases, leaving 8 bases between the germline ends. CDR3 length equals 12 residues. In nucleotides, the CDR3 is TGTGCCAGCAGCTTAGGCAGGGACGAGCAGTACTTC. It is translated as CASSLGRDEQYF. The full variable domain, with the rest looked up from reference TRBV5-6 and TRBJ2-7, is DAGVTQSPTHLIKTRGQQVTLRCSPKSGHDTVSWYQQALGQGPQFIFQYYEEEERQRGNFPDRFSGHQFPNYSSELNVNALLLGDSALYLCASSLGRDEQYFGPGTRLTVT.

The V call is TRBV6-5, the J call TRBJ2-7; TRBD2 matches 12 bases. CDR1 MNHEY and CDR2 SVGAGI come from the germline V gene. This CDR3 region has 15 residues. V lost 0 bases to trimming and J lost 8 bases; unmatched junction nucleotides: 5. For the CDR3, the DNA is TGTGCCAGCAGTTACTCGAGGACTAGCGGGATAAAGCAGTACTTC. Amino acids: CASSYSRTSGIKQYF.

The J gene is TRBJ1-2, the V gene TRBV6-6, with 10 bases fitting TRBD1. Germline V lookup: CDR1 MNHNY, CDR2 SVGAGI (reference sequence). The CDR3 has 16 amino acids. Germline trimming cut 3 bases from V and 0 bases from J; bases unmatched to any gene: 4. The DNA of the CDR3 is TGTGCCAGCAGTTATGGACAGGGGGGTACTAACTATGGCTACACCTTC. Protein sequence: CASSYGQGGTNYGYTF.

This chain joins TRBV27 and TRBJ2-1; possible D gene TRBD2, 6 bases. The CDR3 has 20 amino acids. Germline V gene data show CDR1 as MNHEY and CDR2 as SMNVEV (reference sequence). Trimming cost V 0 bases and J 5 bases, with 26 bases left between them. CDR3: CASSLSGLFWGTPEHNEQFF. In DNA, the CDR3 is TGTGCCAGCAGTTTATCAGGACTTTTTTGGGGGACTCCGGAACACAATGAGCAGTTCTTC.

The chain uses TRBV7-2 and TRBJ2-5; TRBD1 might be the D (5 bases). CDR1 SGHTA and CDR2 FQGNSA come from the germline V gene. The germline V and J ends were trimmed by 1 base and 4 bases, with 7 bases remaining between them. The CDR3 sequence is 13 residues long. CDR3 in DNA: TGTGCCAGCAGCTTAGGTCAGGGAGAGACCCAGTACTTC. It yields the protein CASSLGQGETQYF.

The chain combines TRBV4-1 with TRBJ2-3, with D possibly TRBD1 on 5 matching bases. V was shortened by 0 bases and J by 3 bases, with 13 bases between the two germline ends. CDR1 and CDR2 from the germline V gene are MGHRA and YSYEKL. This CDR3 has 16 amino acids. CDR3 DNA sequence: TGCGCCAGCAGCCAAGAGGAGAATAGGGGAACAGATACGCAGTATTTT. It translates to CASSQEENRGTDTQYF.

CDR3 sequence: CASRQGSYNSPLHF. The CDR3 bases are TGTGCCAGCAGACAGGGCTCCTATAATTCACCCCTCCACTTT. The rearrangement uses TRBV6-1 and TRBJ1-6; possible D gene TRBD1, 6 bases. CDR3 length: 14 amino acids. Deletions cut 6 bases from V and 0 bases from J, with 6 bases between. Germline CDR1 reads MNHNS; CDR2 reads SASEGT.

CDR3 region: CASSPPGAQPQHF. CDR3 nucleotide sequence: TGTGCCAGCTCACCACCGGGGGCTCAGCCCCAGCATTTT. The chain carries TRBV18 and TRBJ1-5; D possibly corresponds to TRBD1 (6 bases). V was cut by 0 bases and J by 6 bases, with 6 bases left in between. There are 13 residues in the CDR3. Germline V gives CDR1 KGHSH, CDR2 LQKENI.

The CDR3 protein is CASSFSSYNEQFF. For the CDR3, the DNA is TGTGCCAGCAGTTTCAGCTCCTACAATGAGCAGTTCTTC. The chain uses TRBV27 and TRBJ2-1, with D uncertain. Germline values: CDR1 MNHEY, CDR2 SMNVEV (reference sequence). V was trimmed by 3 bases and J by 0 bases, leaving 3 bases between them. CDR3 length: 13 amino acids.

The gene calls are TRBV6-4 and TRBJ2-3; D perhaps matches TRBD2 (6 bases). V was trimmed by 8 bases and J by 3 bases, leaving 24 bases between them. The CDR3 is 17 amino acids. Germline CDR1 is MRHNA and CDR2 is SNTAGT. The DNA of the CDR3 is TGTGCCAGCGCGAAGGTCTCCGGGAGCGGGCGGACAGATACGCAGTATTTT. Its protein is CASAKVSGSGRTDTQYF.

Note on this clone: At one boundary the junction diverges from the germline segment, which might be a read error. The chain carries TRBV6-5 and TRBJ1-2, with D possibly TRBD1 on 5 matching bases. The V gene's germline CDR1 is MNHEY and CDR2 SVGAGI. This CDR3 contains 14 residues. The CDR3 nucleotides read TGTGCCACCAGTAGGTCGGGGCCAGACTATGGCTACACCTTC. Its translation: CATSRSGPDYGYTF.

This clone showed up just once. The chain joins TRBV7-9 to TRBJ2-1; 7 positions agree with TRBD2. V gave up 1 base and J gave up 2 bases; unmatched junction bases: 2. Germline CDR1 reads SEHNR; CDR2 reads FQNEAQ (reference sequence). CDR3 length: 15 amino acids. The CDR3 here is CASSLGGGAYNEQFF. As DNA, the CDR3 is TGTGCCAGCAGCTTAGGTGGGGGGGCCTACAATGAGCAGTTCTTC.

This chain connects TRBV28 to TRBJ1-3; D is unresolved. The germline gives CDR1 MDHEN, CDR2 SYDVKM. This CDR3 region has 17 residues. The V end was cut by 0 bases, the J end by 0 bases, with 12 bases between. This CDR3 is CASSLWEGSSSGNTIYF. For the CDR3, the DNA is TGTGCCAGCAGTTTATGGGAGGGCAGCAGCTCTGGAAACACCATATATTTT. The entire variable domain, with the rest obtained from reference TRBV28 and TRBJ1-3, is as follows: DVKVTQSSRYLVKRTGEKVFLECVQDMDHENMFWYRQDPGLGLRLIYFSYDVKMKEKGDIPEGYSVSREKKERFSLILESASTNQTSMYLCASSLWEGSSSGNTIYFGEGSWLTVV.

CDR3 DNA: TGTGCCAGAAGCCTTGGGAGTCCCCTAGCCAAAAACATTCAGTACTTC. Translation: CARSLGSPLAKNIQYF. J is TRBJ2-4 and V is TRBV5-3, with D perhaps matching TRBD2 (5 bases). TRBV5-3 is an open reading frame whose function is uncertain. V was shortened by 4 bases and J by 0 bases, with 14 bases between the two germline ends. The length of the CDR3 is 16 residues.

The rearrangement links TRBV29-1 to TRBJ1-2, with 7 bases fitting TRBD1. CDR1 and CDR2 from the germline V gene are SQVTM and ANQGSEA. J lost 8 bases, V lost 6 bases, and 9 bases had no gene match. The CDR3 consists of 12 residues. Here the CDR3 reads CSVPGGRGGYTF. The CDR3 DNA follows: TGCAGCGTACCAGGGGGAAGGGGGGGCTACACCTTC.

The rearrangement joins TRBV14 to TRBJ2-1; 9 nucleotides align to TRBD2. The CDR3 has 15 residues. With V trimmed by 3 bases and J by 2 bases, 2 bases remained unmatched. The germline gives CDR1 SGHDN, CDR2 FVKESK. The CDR3 nucleotides read TGTGCCAGCAGCCAGTTAGCGGGAGCCTACAATGAGCAGTTCTTC. Amino acid sequence: CASSQLAGAYNEQFF.

The J gene is TRBJ1-2, the V gene TRBV27; unclear D gene. V was shortened by 5 bases and J by 4 bases, with 14 bases between the two germline ends. The CDR3 totals 14 residues. Germline lookup yields CDR1 MNHEY and CDR2 SMNVEV (reference sequence). In DNA form, the CDR3 reads TGTGCCAGCAGTCCAATGGGCCAGTTCTATGGCTACACCTTC. Protein product: CASSPMGQFYGYTF.